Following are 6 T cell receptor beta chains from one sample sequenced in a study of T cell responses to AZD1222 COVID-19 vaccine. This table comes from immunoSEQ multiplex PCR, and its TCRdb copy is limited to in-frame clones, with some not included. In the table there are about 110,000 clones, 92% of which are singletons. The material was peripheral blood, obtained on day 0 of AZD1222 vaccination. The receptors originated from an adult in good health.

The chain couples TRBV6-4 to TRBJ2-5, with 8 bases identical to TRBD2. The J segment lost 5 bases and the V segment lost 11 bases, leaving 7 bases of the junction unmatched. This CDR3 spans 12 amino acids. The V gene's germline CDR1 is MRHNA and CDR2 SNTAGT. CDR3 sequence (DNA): TGTGCCCAGGCGGGGGGAAATGAGACCCAGTACTTC. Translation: CAQAGGNETQYF.

The CDR3 nucleotides read TGTGCCACCAGCAGAGAAGGGGGGGATAGTTACGAGCAGTACTTC. Its protein is CATSREGGDSYEQYF. J is TRBJ2-7 and V is TRBV15, with D possibly being TRBD2 (7 bases). CDR3 size: 15 residues. The germline V and J ends were trimmed by 0 bases and 4 bases, with 13 bases remaining between them. Per the germline V gene, CDR1 is LNHNV and CDR2 is YYDKDF (reference sequence).

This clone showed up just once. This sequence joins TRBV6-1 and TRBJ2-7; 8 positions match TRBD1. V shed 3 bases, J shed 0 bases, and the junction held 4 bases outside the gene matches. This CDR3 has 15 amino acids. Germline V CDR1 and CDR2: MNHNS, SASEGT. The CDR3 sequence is CASSDRGQVSYEQYF. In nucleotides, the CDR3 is TGTGCCAGCAGTGACCGGGGACAGGTCTCCTACGAGCAGTACTTC.

CDR3 nucleotides: TGTGCCAGCAGTCCGTACCCCCTCGTCATGGCTAATGAAAAACTGTTTTTT. As protein: CASSPYPLVMANEKLFF. This chain connects TRBV6-6 to TRBJ1-4; D unclear. The ends were cut back, 5 bases at V and 3 bases at J, with 19 bases in the middle. Germline values: CDR1 MNHNY, CDR2 SVGAGI (reference sequence). This CDR3 comprises 17 residues.

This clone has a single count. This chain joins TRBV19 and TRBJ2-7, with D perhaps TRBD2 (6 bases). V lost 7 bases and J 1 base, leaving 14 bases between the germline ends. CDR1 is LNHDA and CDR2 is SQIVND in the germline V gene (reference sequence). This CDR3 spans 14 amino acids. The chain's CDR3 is CASKPSVVSYEQYF. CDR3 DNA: TGTGCCAGTAAACCTAGCGTGGTTTCCTACGAGCAGTACTTC.

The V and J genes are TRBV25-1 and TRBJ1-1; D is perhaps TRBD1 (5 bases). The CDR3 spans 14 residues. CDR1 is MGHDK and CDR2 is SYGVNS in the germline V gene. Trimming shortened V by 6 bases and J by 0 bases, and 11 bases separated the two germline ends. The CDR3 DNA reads TGTGCCAGCAGGCCATGGGGCTTGAACACTGAAGCTTTCTTT. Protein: CASRPWGLNTEAFF.